This T cell receptor (beta chain) was captured by sequencing in a study of blood T cells in healthy people across ages. Next came a second PCR, run for about 7 to 12 cycles, which used a sample-barcoded 5' primer along with a J-beta primer mix. TCRdb redid the calling of the 5' RACE reads with MiXCR, one entry per CDR3 protein. The sample consists of about 1,600,000 distinct CDR3 sequences, roughly 40% of them appearing once. Germline CDR1 SQVTM, CDR2 ANQGSEA. V was clipped by 7 bases and J by 1 base, with 10 bases between them. CDR3 length: 12 residues. This clonotype was detected a few times. The sequencing sample was made of blood. This clonotype was obtained from a woman in her late teens or twenties in good health. This sequence joins TRBV29-1 and TRBJ1-1; D not resolved. CDR3 in DNA: TGCAGCGCAGCGACACCGAACACTGAAGCTTTCTTT. This encodes CSAATPNTEAFF.